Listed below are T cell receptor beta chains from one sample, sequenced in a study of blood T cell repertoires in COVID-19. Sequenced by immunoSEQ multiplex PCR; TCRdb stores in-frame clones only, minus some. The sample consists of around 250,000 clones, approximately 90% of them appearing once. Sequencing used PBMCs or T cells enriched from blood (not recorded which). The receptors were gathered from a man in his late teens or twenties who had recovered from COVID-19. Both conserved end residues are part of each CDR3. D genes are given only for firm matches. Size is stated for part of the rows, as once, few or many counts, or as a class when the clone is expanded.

cdr3_aa: CASSPGSNTEAFF
cdr3_nt: TGCGCCAGCAGCCCGGGGTCGAACACTGAAGCTTTCTTT
clone_size: NA
cdr3_length: 13
d_call: NA
j_call: TRBJ1-1
v_call: TRBV5-1

cdr3_aa: CASSSGALDEQYF
cdr3_nt: TGTGCCAGTTCTAGCGGGGCACTCGACGAGCAGTACTTC
clone_size: NA
cdr3_length: 13
d_call: TRBD2
j_call: TRBJ2-7
v_call: TRBV19

cdr3_aa: CASSRNSQGDGYTF
cdr3_nt: TGTGCCAGCAGCCGCAACAGCCAGGGGGATGGCTACACCTTC
clone_size: few
cdr3_length: 14
d_call: TRBD1
j_call: TRBJ1-2
v_call: TRBV2

cdr3_aa: CASSQSGSSNEQFF
cdr3_nt: TGTGCCAGCAGTCAAAGCGGGAGTTCAAATGAGCAGTTCTTC
clone_size: NA
cdr3_length: 14
d_call: TRBD2
j_call: TRBJ2-1
v_call: TRBV28

cdr3_aa: CASSVGGAFLYEQYF
cdr3_nt: TGTGCCAGCAGTGTGGGGGGGGCCTTCCTTTACGAGCAGTACTTC
clone_size: once
cdr3_length: 15
d_call: NA
j_call: TRBJ2-7
v_call: TRBV2

cdr3_aa: CASIRGGARYGYTF
cdr3_nt: TGTGCCAGCATCCGGGGGGGGGCGCGGTATGGCTACACCTTC
clone_size: NA
cdr3_length: 14
d_call: NA
j_call: TRBJ1-2
v_call: TRBV28

cdr3_aa: CASSLDPRQETQYF
cdr3_nt: TGCGCCAGCAGCTTGGATCCGAGGCAAGAGACCCAGTACTTC
clone_size: NA
cdr3_length: 14
d_call: NA
j_call: TRBJ2-5
v_call: TRBV5-1

cdr3_aa: CASSLSAGRATEAFF
cdr3_nt: TGTGCCAGCAGTTTATCTGCAGGCAGGGCCACTGAAGCTTTCTTT
clone_size: NA
cdr3_length: 15
d_call: NA
j_call: TRBJ1-1
v_call: TRBV28

cdr3_aa: CARESGGTKGANVLTF
cdr3_nt: TGTGCCAGAGAAAGCGGGGGAACTAAGGGGGCCAACGTCCTGACTTTC
clone_size: NA
cdr3_length: 16
d_call: TRBD2
j_call: TRBJ2-6
v_call: TRBV19

cdr3_aa: CASTPGGGGEIRNEQFF
cdr3_nt: TGTGCCAGCACCCCCGGAGGGGGCGGGGAGATCCGCAATGAGCAGTTCTTC
clone_size: few
cdr3_length: 17
d_call: NA
j_call: TRBJ2-1
v_call: TRBV7-2

cdr3_aa: CASSQPGQKLRANTGELFF
cdr3_nt: TGTGCCAGCAGCCAGCCGGGACAGAAATTGCGGGCGAACACCGGGGAGCTGTTTTTT
clone_size: NA
cdr3_length: 19
d_call: TRBD1
j_call: TRBJ2-2
v_call: TRBV7-8